This TCR beta chain was identified during a study of OX40 agonist ivuxolimab in advanced cancers. General notes on the study: The costimulatory receptor OX40 (CD134) was targeted by ivuxolimab, a fully human IgG2 agonistic monoclonal antibody. Intravenous ivuxolimab was administered to patients every 2 weeks at six dose levels: 0.01, 0.1, 0.3, 1.5, 3 and 10 mg/kg. The purpose of peripheral TCRbeta sequencing was to test whether ivuxolimab changed TCR sequence diversity and led to clonal T-cell expansion. Of the 50 to 55 dose-escalation patients, hepatocellular carcinoma was present in approximately 20, melanoma in roughly 15, renal cell carcinoma in 9 and head and neck cancer in 9. The paper covers the monotherapy dose-escalation part of the phase I ivuxolimab trial, which included N ≈ 50 patients. Partial responses occurred in three dose-escalation patients: two with cutaneous melanoma and one with hepatocellular carcinoma. Patients were allowed to have had prior anti-PD-1, anti-PD-L1 or anti-CTLA-4 therapy, and 30% to 40% of the dose-escalation patients had previously received checkpoint inhibitors. In the dose-escalation cohort, 65% to 85% of patients were male, and the mean age was roughly 56 years with a range of about 20 to 79. The paper as a whole reports these results and caveats: In the 0.1-3.0 mg/kg groups, partial responders had among the lowest normalized peripheral clonal expansion, particularly in CD8+ T cells. The antigen specificity of the peripheral T cells that underwent clonal expansion was not determined. Low levels of normalized T-cell clonal expansion were also seen in some nonresponding patients. After ivuxolimab, CD8+ T cells had more expanded clones than CD4+ T cells on average. At doses from 0.1 to 3.0 mg/kg, clonal expansion was seen in both CD4+ and CD8+ blood T cells between baseline and week 6.

About this clone: It lacks a known antigen. There are no base qualities to consult, and no much larger clone falls within one base.

Patients with a history of autoimmune disease or receiving systemic immunosuppression were excluded from the trial. In every dose cohort, peripheral blood was drawn for TCR sequencing at baseline, cycle 4 day 1, and cycle 7 day 1. Samples came from an open-label, multicenter, first-in-human phase I dose-escalation trial of ivuxolimab. Adults with locally advanced or metastatic head and neck squamous cell, hepatocellular, melanoma or renal cell carcinoma were enrolled in the trial. Before TCR sequencing, CD4+ and CD8+ T cells were separately sorted from peripheral blood. For sequencing of the TCRbeta CDR3 region, genomic DNA was extracted from the sorted cells. The immunoSEQ Assay was used to sequence the TCRbeta CDR3 regions. TCRdb limited this immuneACCESS table to in-frame rearrangements with V and J called. A share of clones is missing; checked studies link under half to unresolved V genes, and the rest is unexplained. A total of tens of thousands of clones appear in this sample, roughly 80% of them only once. Jointly, the top ten make up around 1.1% of the sample.

From the germline V gene (reference sequence), CDR1 is LNHDA and CDR2 is SQIVND. From the cysteine up to the phenylalanine, the CDR3 has a length of 16 residues. Only the CDR3 region is kept as DNA, spanning 48 bases read in frame from base 1. The junction shows trimming of 6 bases on V and 4 bases on J, and the gene matches do not reach 11 bases of it. The rearranged segments are TRBV19 and TRBJ2-1; TRBD2 agrees with 8 junctional bases. Sample: CD4+ or CD8+ T cells sorted from blood, taken in a trial of the OX40 agonist ivuxolimab. The clonotype was recovered from an adult with an advanced solid tumor such as melanoma, head and neck, liver or kidney cancer. The bases are TGTGCCAGTAGCCACCTTACGGGGGGGCGGTACAATGAGCAGTTCTTC. Translated, this gives CASSHLTGGRYNEQFF.